The 17 T cell receptor beta chains given below trace back to one sample, sequenced in a study of shared clonotypes between healthy human individuals. CD45RO-negative, CCR7-positively selected cells formed the naive CD8 fraction, excluding terminally differentiated effector memory CD45RA+ cells. Profiled with immunoSEQ multiplex PCR; TCRdb holds only in-frame clones, not every one. The table shows millions of clones, with less than 95% occurring only once. Sequenced sample: naive CD8+ T cells sorted from blood. The receptor set was obtained from a man younger than 35 in good health.

The gene calls are TRBV4-1 and TRBJ2-7, with 10 bases fitting TRBD1. The V segment lost 6 bases and the J segment 6 bases; nucleotides outside the gene matches: 8. There are 14 residues in the CDR3. Germline CDR1 and CDR2: MGHRA and YSYEKL. The CDR3, as DNA: TGCGCCAGCAGTTCCGGGACAGGGGTTTCCGAGCAGTACTTC. Protein product: CASSSGTGVSEQYF.

The V call is TRBV7-9, the J call TRBJ2-7; TRBD2 is a possible D gene (6 bases). The germline V gene has CDR1 SEHNR and CDR2 FQNEAQ (reference sequence). V was pared by 5 bases and J by 5 bases, with 16 bases between. The CDR3 is 14 amino acids. This chain's CDR3 is CASSILDWEDEQYF. Here the CDR3 DNA reads TGTGCCAGCAGCATACTAGATTGGGAGGACGAGCAGTACTTC.

This chain connects TRBV5-6 to TRBJ1-2, with D perhaps matching TRBD1 (6 bases). This CDR3 has 15 residues. V lost 2 bases and J lost 6, with 17 bases in between. Germline assignment: CDR1 SGHDT and CDR2 YYEEEE. CDR3 amino acids: CASSLRWGQWHGYTF. DNA for the CDR3: TGTGCCAGCAGCTTAAGGTGGGGGCAATGGCATGGCTACACCTTC.

The CDR3 DNA reads as TGTGCCAGCAGTTACGCGGGGACAGGGAGAAACACTGAAGCTTTCTTT. Protein: CASSYAGTGRNTEAFF. The chain combines TRBV6-5 with TRBJ1-1; 9 bases are shared with TRBD1. Germline V CDR1 and CDR2: MNHEY, SVGAGI. This CDR3 region has 16 residues. Unmatched junction bases numbered 6, after V lost 2 bases and J lost 2 bases.

The chain joins TRBV11-3 to TRBJ1-1; 9 nucleotides line up with TRBD1. This CDR3 is 14 amino acids long. Germline CDR1 is SGHNT and CDR2 is YENEEA. The V segment lost 1 base and the J segment 10 bases; nucleotides outside the gene matches: 7. CDR3 in amino acids: CASSLVEGQGAAFF. The DNA of the CDR3 is TGTGCCAGCAGCTTAGTCGAGGGACAGGGTGCAGCTTTCTTT. Variable domain in full (rest from reference TRBV11-3 and TRBJ1-1): EAGVVQSPRYKIIEKKQPVAFWCNPISGHNTLYWYLQNLGQGPELLIRYENEEAVDDSQLPKDRFSAERLKGVDSTLKIQPAELGDSAVYLCASSLVEGQGAAFFGQGTRLTVV.

The V gene is TRBV6-4, the J gene TRBJ2-4; D ambiguous. Trimming cost V 3 bases and J 0 bases, with 6 bases left between them. In germline, CDR1 is MRHNA, CDR2 SNTAGT. The CDR3 runs 14 residues. CDR3 amino acids: CASSERVAKNIQYF. Here the CDR3 DNA reads TGTGCCAGCAGTGAAAGGGTAGCCAAAAACATTCAGTACTTC.

The CDR3 DNA reads TGTGCCAGCAGTTTTTTCCTAGCGGGATACAATGAGCAGTTCTTC. As protein: CASSFFLAGYNEQFF. The chain has TRBV27 and TRBJ2-1, with 9 bases identical to TRBD2. Per germline, CDR1 MNHEY and CDR2 SMNVEV (reference sequence). The CDR3 covers 15 residues. V lost 3 bases, J lost 4 bases, and 4 bases stayed unmatched.

The V and J genes are TRBV6-5 and TRBJ2-5; 11 bases line up with TRBD2. The CDR3 length is 15 residues. Germline V lookup: CDR1 MNHEY, CDR2 SVGAGI. Trimming removed 6 bases from V and 2 bases from J; junction bases left unmatched: 5. CDR3 DNA sequence: TGTGCCAGCAGCTTAGCGGGGGGGCCACAAGAGACCCAGTACTTC. It codes for CASSLAGGPQETQYF.

This clone was recorded once. J is TRBJ2-1 and V is TRBV29-1; D not certain. CDR1 SQVTM and CDR2 ANQGSEA come from the germline V gene. V was trimmed by 7 bases and J by 2 bases, leaving 12 bases between them. The CDR3 is 13 amino acids. CDR3 in DNA: TGCAGCGGGAGCCCGATCACCTACAATGAGCAGTTCTTC. Translated, it gives CSGSPITYNEQFF.

The chain links TRBV13 to TRBJ2-7, with 8 bases aligning to TRBD1. J lost 5 bases, V lost 4 bases, and 13 bases had no gene match. CDR3 length: 16 amino acids. CDR1 is PRHDT, CDR2 FYEKMQ, per germline (reference sequence). DNA for the CDR3: TGTGCCAGCAGCTCCGCGACCGGGACAGGCGCCCACGAGCAGTACTTC. Translating it yields CASSSATGTGAHEQYF.

The chain has TRBV5-6 and TRBJ2-2, with D perhaps TRBD2 (6 bases). The germline V gene encodes CDR1 SGHDT and CDR2 YYEEEE. The CDR3 loop spans 13 amino acids. Trimming stripped 7 bases from V and 4 bases from J, with 11 bases between. The CDR3 bases are TGTGCCAGCTCCGGGACTTTCACCGGGGAGCTGTTTTTT. Protein: CASSGTFTGELFF.

This clone was recorded only once. The chain joins TRBV10-3 to TRBJ1-5, with D unclear. V lost 0 bases to trimming and J lost 9 bases, with 9 bases between them. CDR3 length: 13 residues. CDR1 ENHRY and CDR2 SYGVKD come from the germline V gene. DNA of the CDR3: TGTGCCATCAGTGAGTCGAAGGTCGGGCCCCAGCATTTT. It yields the protein CAISESKVGPQHF.

The J gene is TRBJ2-5, the V gene TRBV2, with 8 bases aligning to TRBD2. The V and J ends lost 8 bases and 0 bases, in that order; junction bases with no gene match: 8. The CDR3 sequence is 15 residues long. Germline V gives CDR1 SNHLY, CDR2 FYNNEI. CDR3 nucleotides: TGTGCCAGCGAGGAGGCGGGGGGCAACCAAGAGACCCAGTACTTC. Translated: CASEEAGGNQETQYF.

J is TRBJ2-2 and V is TRBV9; D possibly corresponds to TRBD1 (6 bases). V lost 7 bases to trimming and J lost 6 bases, with 16 bases between them. CDR1 SGDLS and CDR2 YYNGEE come from the germline V gene. CDR3 length: 14 residues. The CDR3 loop reads CASSDSLFPGELFF. The CDR3 DNA sequence: TGTGCCAGCTCGGACAGCCTTTTTCCCGGGGAGCTGTTTTTT.

V and J are TRBV5-4 and TRBJ2-4; D unresolved. V lost 0 bases, J lost 7 bases, and 8 bases lay in between. The germline V gene encodes CDR1 SGHNT and CDR2 YYREEE (reference sequence). The CDR3 loop spans 13 amino acids. Here the CDR3 reads CASSLGEQNIQYF. CDR3 coding DNA: TGTGCCAGCAGCTTGGGAGAGCAGAACATTCAGTACTTC.

This clone appeared once. V usage is TRBV27 and J usage is TRBJ1-6; D is unclear. Per germline, CDR1 MNHEY and CDR2 SMNVEV (reference sequence). This CDR3 spans 15 amino acids. The germline V and J ends were trimmed by 5 bases and 5 bases, with 13 bases remaining between them. In nucleotides, the CDR3 is TGTGCCAGCAGTCCCTTTCCGGGCGATAATTCACCCCTCCACTTT. This sequence encodes CASSPFPGDNSPLHF.

CDR3 residues: CASSASVGALTYEQYF. DNA for the CDR3: TGTGCCAGCTCAGCGTCGGTGGGGGCCCTTACCTACGAGCAGTACTTC. The chain is built from TRBV27 and TRBJ2-7, with a tentative D call TRBD1 (6 bases). Trimming removed 8 bases at V and 2 bases at J, with 22 bases between. CDR3 length: 16 residues. Germline CDR1 MNHEY, CDR2 SMNVEV (reference sequence).